What follows are 4 T cell receptor beta chains derived from one specimen sequenced in a study of CD8 T cells in Susac syndrome. Reverse transcription of roughly 0.5 to 1 ug RNA was performed with random hexamers. TCRdb re-derived calls from the immunoSEQ multiplex PCR reads in MiXCR, one entry per CDR3 protein. The table includes 250,000 to 300,000 distinct CDR3 sequences, roughly 90% detected once. The sequenced material came from CD8+ T cells from PBMCs. The receptors shown here come from a human donor with multiple sclerosis.

The chain uses TRBV3-1 and TRBJ2-7; D may be TRBD2 (6 bases). The length of the CDR3 is 15 residues. Trimming pared 4 bases from V and 6 bases from J, leaving 19 bases between. Germline assignment: CDR1 LGHDT and CDR2 YNNKEL (reference sequence). As DNA, the CDR3 is TGTGCCAGCAGCCCGTACCCGCAGGAGGGTCGCGAGCAGTACTTC. Residues: CASSPYPQEGREQYF.

This chain joins TRBV4-1 and TRBJ1-5; perhaps TRBD1 as D (6 bases). The germline CDR1 and CDR2 sequences are MGHRA and YSYEKL. CDR3 length: 14 amino acids. Trimming removed 4 bases at V and 10 bases at J, with 17 bases between. CDR3: CASSPWTAEVPQHF. CDR3 nucleotides: TGCGCCAGCAGCCCGTGGACAGCGGAGGTTCCCCAGCATTTT.

V is TRBV30 and J is TRBJ2-1; D is perhaps TRBD2 (6 bases). V lost 0 bases and J 6 bases, leaving 12 bases between the germline ends. The CDR3 loop spans 14 amino acids. Germline CDR1 reads GTSNPN; CDR2 reads SVGIG (reference sequence). The CDR3 coding sequence is TGTGCCTGGAGTGTAAGACTAGGCCTCAATGAGCAGTTCTTC. Protein product: CAWSVRLGLNEQFF.

This chain links TRBV6-1 with TRBJ2-1; the D gene is possibly TRBD2 (6 bases). The V end was cut by 3 bases, the J end by 0 bases, with 15 bases between. This CDR3 has 17 residues. Germline V lookup: CDR1 MNHNS, CDR2 SASEGT. CDR3 region: CASSEAPGSPSYNEQFF. For the CDR3, the DNA is TGTGCCAGCAGTGAGGCTCCCGGGAGTCCCTCCTACAATGAGCAGTTCTTC.